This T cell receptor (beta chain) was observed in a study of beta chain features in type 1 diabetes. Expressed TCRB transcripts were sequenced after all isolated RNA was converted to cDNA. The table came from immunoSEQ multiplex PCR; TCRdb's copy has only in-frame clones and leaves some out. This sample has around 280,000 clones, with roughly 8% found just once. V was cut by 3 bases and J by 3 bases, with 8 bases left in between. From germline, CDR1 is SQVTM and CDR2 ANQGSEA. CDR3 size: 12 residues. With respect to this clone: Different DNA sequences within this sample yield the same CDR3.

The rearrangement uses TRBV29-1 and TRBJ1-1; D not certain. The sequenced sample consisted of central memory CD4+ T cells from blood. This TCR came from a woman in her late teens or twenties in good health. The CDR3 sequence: CSVDRRDTEAFF. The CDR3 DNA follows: TGCAGCGTTGACAGGAGGGACACTGAAGCTTTCTTT.